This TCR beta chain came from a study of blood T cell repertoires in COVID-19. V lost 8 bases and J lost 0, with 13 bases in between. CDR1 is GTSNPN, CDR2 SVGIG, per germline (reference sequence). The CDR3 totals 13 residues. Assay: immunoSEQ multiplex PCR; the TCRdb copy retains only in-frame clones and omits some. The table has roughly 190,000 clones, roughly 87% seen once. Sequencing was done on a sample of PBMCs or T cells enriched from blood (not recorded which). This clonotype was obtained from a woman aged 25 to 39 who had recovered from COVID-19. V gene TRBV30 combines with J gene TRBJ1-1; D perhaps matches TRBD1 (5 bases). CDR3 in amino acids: CARTRGLNTEAFF. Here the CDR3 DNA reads TGTGCCCGGACAAGGGGCTTGAACACTGAAGCTTTCTTT.